A single sample is the source of the 24 T cell receptor beta chains below, sequenced in a study of blood T cell repertoires in COVID-19. The repertoire was sequenced with immunoSEQ multiplex PCR; TCRdb's copy has only in-frame clones and lacks some. Here the sample spans about 200,000 clones, 80% being singletons. Sequencing used peripheral blood. These receptors all stem from a woman aged 70-85 years with acute or convalescent COVID-19.

The chain couples TRBV28 to TRBJ2-1; 9 bases align to TRBD2. CDR1 and CDR2 (germline): MDHEN, SYDVKM. The CDR3 contains 17 residues. Unmatched junction bases numbered 14, after V lost 6 bases and J lost 5 bases. The CDR3 nucleotides are TGTGCCAGCAGCCGTCCCATCCCCTGGACTAGCGACAATGAGCAGTTCTTC. Translated, it gives CASSRPIPWTSDNEQFF.

Only a few counts were recorded for this clone. The chain joins TRBV5-1 to TRBJ1-6; unclear D gene. Germline V gene sequence: CDR1 SGHRS, CDR2 YFSETQ. V was cut by 2 bases and J by 5 bases, with 8 bases left in between. The CDR3 runs to 14 residues. The CDR3 sequence: CASSFSSDNSPLHF. The CDR3 bases are TGCGCCAGCAGCTTTAGTAGCGATAATTCACCCCTCCACTTT.

The V call is TRBV18, the J call TRBJ1-4; D possibly corresponds to TRBD1 (6 bases). Trimming stripped 6 bases from V and 5 bases from J, with 13 bases between. The CDR3 spans 14 residues. CDR1 is KGHSH and CDR2 is LQKENI in the germline V gene. DNA of the CDR3: TGTGCCAGCTCCCGGGGGGGCCTGAATGAAAAACTGTTTTTT. Amino acid sequence: CASSRGGLNEKLFF. Using reference TRBV18 and TRBJ1-4 for the parts outside the CDR3, the full variable domain is NAGVMQNPRHLVRRRGQEARLRCSPMKGHSHVYWYRQLPEEGLKFMVYLQKENIIDESGMPKERFSAEFPKEGPSILRIQQVVRGDSAAYFCASSRGGLNEKLFFGSGTQLSVL.

The rearrangement uses TRBV3-1 (or the pseudogene TRBV3-2) and TRBJ1-1; D call uncertain. CDR3 length: 13 amino acids. V was shortened by 0 bases and J by 10 bases, with 12 bases between the two germline ends. CDR1 is LGHDT and CDR2 is YNNKEL in the germline V gene (reference sequence). CDR3 sequence reads: CASSQDPGGSAFF. The CDR3 DNA sequence: TGTGCCAGCAGCCAAGACCCAGGAGGTTCAGCTTTCTTT.

The chain has TRBV28 and TRBJ1-1, with D uncertain. The germline V gene encodes CDR1 MDHEN and CDR2 SYDVKM. The CDR3 length is 12 residues. With 5 bases removed from V and 4 bases from J, the gap between germline ends came to 8 bases. This chain's CDR3 is CASSAASTEAFF. The CDR3 region has the DNA TGTGCCAGCAGTGCAGCTAGCACTGAAGCTTTCTTT.

The V call is TRBV4-2, the J call TRBJ1-2; D gene unclear. The CDR3 extends over 13 amino acids. Germline CDR1 reads LGHNA; CDR2 reads YNFKEQ. Trimming shortened V by 1 base and J by 3 bases, and 6 bases separated the two germline ends. The CDR3 nucleotides read TGTGCCAGCAGCCAAGCCGCAGACTATGGCTACACCTTC. Protein: CASSQAADYGYTF.

The chain carries TRBV11-2 and TRBJ1-2, with D maybe TRBD1 (5 bases). The CDR3 spans 14 residues. V gave up 5 bases and J gave up 2 bases, with 12 bases separating them. The germline V gene has CDR1 SGHAT and CDR2 FQNNGV. CDR3 nucleotides: TGTGCCAGCAGCGCCGTACAGGAAAACTATGGCTACACCTTC. The encoded protein is CASSAVQENYGYTF. Drawing the rest from reference TRBV11-2 and TRBJ1-2, the complete variable domain is EAGVAQSPRYKIIEKRQSVAFWCNPISGHATLYWYQQILGQGPKLLIQFQNNGVVDDSQLPKDRFSAERLKGVDSTLKIQPAKLEDSAVYLCASSAVQENYGYTFGSGTRLTVV.

This chain joins TRBV4-2 and TRBJ2-3; 8 bases map to TRBD2. CDR1 LGHNA and CDR2 YNFKEQ come from the germline V gene. With 2 bases clipped from V and 1 base from J, the junction kept 11 bases outside the gene matches. The CDR3 runs 18 residues. The CDR3 nucleotides are TGTGCCAGCAGCCAAAGGTCGGCGGGAGCGGGGGGCACAGATACGCAGTATTTT. This gives the protein CASSQRSAGAGGTDTQYF.

The chain combines TRBV6-1 with TRBJ1-5, with 7 bases lining up with TRBD1. Germline CDR1 and CDR2: MNHNS and SASEGT. This CDR3 is built from 19 residues. V lost 0 bases, J lost 2 bases, and 13 bases stayed unmatched. The CDR3 spells CASSEAPTGNQFGNQPQHF. In DNA form, the CDR3 reads TGTGCCAGCAGTGAAGCACCGACAGGGAATCAATTCGGCAATCAGCCCCAGCATTTT.

J is TRBJ1-6 and V is TRBV11-2, with TRBD1 matching 7 bases. The CDR3 loop spans 14 amino acids. Looked up from germline, CDR1 is SGHAT and CDR2 is FQNNGV. V was pared by 2 bases and J by 10 bases, with 5 bases of the junction left unmatched. In DNA, the CDR3 is TGTGCCAGCAGCTTAACCAGGGGGGACTCACCCCTCCACTTT. Translating it yields CASSLTRGDSPLHF.

The J gene is TRBJ1-6, the V gene TRBV18; 10 nucleotides align to TRBD1. CDR3 length: 15 amino acids. CDR1 and CDR2 from the germline V gene are KGHSH and LQKENI. Trimming removed 3 bases from V and 7 bases from J; junction bases left unmatched: 3. The CDR3 here is CASSPGQGRNSPLHF. Here the CDR3 DNA reads TGTGCCAGCTCACCGGGACAGGGGAGGAATTCACCCCTCCACTTT.

The rearrangement uses TRBV7-2 and TRBJ2-1, with 15 bases aligning to TRBD2. CDR3 size: 16 residues. Germline V gene sequence: CDR1 SGHTA, CDR2 FQGNSA. The junction had 4 bases not matched to a gene; V was cut back by 7 bases and J by 3 bases. CDR3 coding DNA: TGTGCCAGCACCGGACTAGCGGGAGGGATCTACAATGAGCAGTTCTTC. It codes for CASTGLAGGIYNEQFF.

The rearrangement uses TRBV10-3 and TRBJ1-5; the D gene is possibly TRBD1 (6 bases). Germline V gene lookup returns CDR1 ENHRY and CDR2 SYGVKD. Trimming stripped 6 bases from V and 3 bases from J, with 9 bases between. The CDR3 is 13 residues long. The CDR3 is CAIRGQINQPQHF. The CDR3 DNA reads as TGTGCCATCAGAGGACAGATCAATCAGCCCCAGCATTTT.

The V and J genes are TRBV15 and TRBJ2-7; perhaps TRBD2 as D (6 bases). The CDR3 totals 14 residues. In germline, CDR1 is LNHNV, CDR2 YYDKDF (reference sequence). With 5 bases removed from V and 6 bases from J, the gap between germline ends came to 17 bases. The CDR3 here is CATSAGGGLLEQYF. CDR3 coding DNA: TGTGCCACCAGCGCGGGTGGGGGGTTGCTCGAGCAGTACTTC.

This sequence joins TRBV5-1 and TRBJ1-1, with D tentatively TRBD1 (6 bases). CDR1 is SGHRS and CDR2 is YFSETQ in the germline V gene. V dropped 2 bases and J dropped 3 bases, with 11 bases sitting between them. The CDR3 has 14 amino acids. The CDR3 DNA reads as TGCGCCAGCAGCTTACAGGGCGGCGACACTGAAGCTTTCTTT. The encoded protein is CASSLQGGDTEAFF.

This rearrangement joins TRBV28 to TRBJ2-1, with 7 bases identical to TRBD2. The CDR3 spans 14 residues. V shed 4 bases, J shed 7 bases, and the junction held 7 bases outside the gene matches. In germline, CDR1 is MDHEN, CDR2 SYDVKM. The CDR3 DNA reads TGTGCCAGCAGTTATCCTAGCGGAGTAAATGAGCAGTTCTTC. It codes for CASSYPSGVNEQFF.

This clone came up a few times. The chain is built from TRBV28 and TRBJ1-1, with 8 positions matching TRBD1. The CDR3 is 13 amino acids. Trimming took 2 bases from V and 11 from J; bases not matched to a gene: 7. Germline CDR1 MDHEN, CDR2 SYDVKM. In DNA, the CDR3 is TGTGCCAGCAGTTTAAGGCAGGGGGCAGGGGCTTTCTTT. Amino acids: CASSLRQGAGAFF.

This clone was detected only a few times. The same CDR3 also results from other DNA sequences found in this sample. The rearrangement uses TRBV3-1 (or the pseudogene TRBV3-2) and TRBJ1-1; a weak D match, TRBD1 (5 bases). CDR1 LGHDT and CDR2 YNNKEL come from the germline V gene (reference sequence). The V end lost 1 base, the J end lost 5 bases, and 11 bases lay between the germline ends. This CDR3 is 14 amino acids long. This chain's CDR3 is CASSQVVGGTEAFF. CDR3 coding DNA: TGTGCCAGCAGCCAAGTCGTCGGGGGGACTGAAGCTTTCTTT.

The genes are TRBV30 and TRBJ1-4; 7 nucleotides line up with TRBD1. CDR3 length equals 15 residues. Germline V gene sequence: CDR1 GTSNPN, CDR2 SVGIG (reference sequence). V gave up 2 bases and J gave up 8 bases; unmatched junction bases: 11. The CDR3 spells CAWSPYRDSSEKLFF. CDR3 bases: TGTGCCTGGAGTCCCTACCGGGACAGTAGCGAAAAACTGTTTTTT. Complete variable domain (other parts from reference TRBV30 and TRBJ1-4): SQTIHQWPATLVQPVGSPLSLECTVEGTSNPNLYWYRQAAGRGLQLLFYSVGIGQISSEVPQNLSASRPQDRQFILSSKKLLLSDSGFYLCAWSPYRDSSEKLFFGSGTQLSVL.

This clone was seen a few times. The chain carries TRBV7-9 and TRBJ1-2; a weak D match, TRBD1 (5 bases). This CDR3 has 12 amino acids. Per germline, CDR1 SEHNR and CDR2 FQNEAQ (reference sequence). The ends were cut back, 5 bases at V and 4 bases at J, with 8 bases in the middle. The CDR3 DNA sequence: TGTGCCAGCAGCCCCGACAGCTATGGCTACACCTTC. Translating gives CASSPDSYGYTF.

This clone has a handful of counts. J is TRBJ1-5 and V is TRBV24-1, with D possibly TRBD1 on 6 matching bases. Trimming took 6 bases from V and 1 from J, leaving 15 bases between them. This CDR3 region has 16 residues. From germline, CDR1 is KGHDR and CDR2 SFDVKD. The CDR3 DNA reads TGTGCCACCAGTTTAGGGGGAAGTAGAAGCAATCAGCCCCAGCATTTT. Residues: CATSLGGSRSNQPQHF.

The chain combines TRBV28 with TRBJ2-1; 10 bases are shared with TRBD2. CDR1 and CDR2 (germline): MDHEN, SYDVKM. V was pared by 7 bases and J by 4 bases, with 4 bases of the junction left unmatched. The CDR3 sequence is 14 residues long. Here the CDR3 reads CASTQAGGYNEQFF. The CDR3 DNA follows: TGTGCCAGCACTCAAGCGGGAGGGTACAATGAGCAGTTCTTC. The full variable domain, its missing parts supplied by reference TRBV28 and TRBJ2-1, is DVKVTQSSRYLVKRTGEKVFLECVQDMDHENMFWYRQDPGLGLRLIYFSYDVKMKEKGDIPEGYSVSREKKERFSLILESASTNQTSMYLCASTQAGGYNEQFFGPGTRLTVL.

The chain combines TRBV6-5 with TRBJ2-3, with D perhaps TRBD1 (6 bases). Germline assignment: CDR1 MNHEY and CDR2 SVGAGI. The CDR3 is made up of 11 amino acids. V was cut by 8 bases and J by 7 bases, with 10 bases left in between. CDR3 sequence (DNA): TGTGCCAGCCTAGACAGGAATACGCAGTATTTT. Protein: CASLDRNTQYF.

In its sample, this clone was seen once. The chain has TRBV7-2 and TRBJ2-1, with D tentatively TRBD2 (6 bases). The CDR3 contains 17 residues. The germline V gene encodes CDR1 SGHTA and CDR2 FQGNSA. Trimming cost V 2 bases and J 4 bases, with 18 bases left between them. CDR3 sequence: CASSLLSPASEYNEQFF. The DNA of the CDR3 is TGTGCCAGCAGCTTATTATCTCCGGCTAGCGAGTACAATGAGCAGTTCTTC.